The following is a T cell receptor beta chain sequence with its context. The antigen it recognizes is unknown. No base-level quality is on record; no much larger clone is a single base apart. The record originates from a study of T cells in Graves' hyperthyroidism and ophthalmopathy (dated by TCRdb to the late 2010s). About the investigation overall: Peripheral blood samples were taken at the time of initial diagnosis, prior to any treatment. To identify distinguishing TCR V-J signatures, a discovery cohort of 100 patients was used, comprising some 45 with Graves' ophthalmopathy and 55 to 65 with stable Graves' hyperthyroidism. Prospective prediction of ophthalmopathy was tested in an independent validation cohort of fewer than 20 hyperthyroidism patients and around 16 patients who later progressed to ophthalmopathy. The approximately 98 discovery patients were randomly divided into training and test sets at a 7:3 ratio. The study also compared thyroid tissue and blood T-cell repertoires from about six Graves' hyperthyroidism patients. After blood sampling, hyperthyroidism patients were treated with methimazole at a starting dose of 30 mg daily, and ophthalmopathy patients were treated with high-dose intravenous methylprednisolone. The paper reports TCR Vbeta CDR3 sequencing of 135 peripheral blood samples: fewer than 50 ophthalmopathy, roughly 74 hyperthyroidism and around 17 progressor patients.

TCR beta CDR3 regions were amplified from RNA transcripts. A first-round RT-PCR of the TCR CDR3 used the HTBI primer set with the Qiagen OneStep RT-PCR kit. Libraries were constructed in a second round of multiplex PCR, after which size selection and purification were carried out. The libraries were sequenced on an Illumina HiSeq2000 using paired-end 100 bp reads. For the original study's pipeline: SOAPnuke was used to process the raw data, throwing out any read that contained adapters or uncalled bases, had a mean Phred below 15, or lacked an exact constant-primer or identifier match. High-quality paired reads were merged using COPE v1.2.5, and each unique nucleotide sequence was defined as a clonotype. MiTCR v1.1 was used to align clonotypes to the IMGT TRBV, TRBD and TRBJ reference segments. Only V-J combinations with frequency above 0.0001, covering 99% to 99.2% of repertoires, were analysed. A TCS score was defined as the ratio between F50 (clonal expansion) and ExV (chaos), using BLOSUM62-based TCRdist between CDR3 peptides within each V-J. Welch's t-statistics and random forest reduced 500 to 550 V-J features to 10 to 15, which were used in a naive Bayes classifier (R e1071). TCRdb took the public reads, trimmed them with fastp at Q25, ran MiXCR for clone calling and kept in-frame beta chains. Entries that share a CDR3 protein sequence are merged under the most common genes and DNA. The V and J calls and clone size are TCRdb's, not the authors'. This sample gives about 320,000 distinct CDR3 sequences in total; 16% of them show up just once. Around 34% of the sample is held by the ten biggest clonotypes.

Graves' hyperthyroidism was defined as stable when no progression to ophthalmopathy occurred over 18 months of follow-up. The hyperthyroidism patients were between 18 and 65 years old and newly diagnosed, with a disease duration of less than 2 months. The study excluded patients with uncontrolled infections, other autoimmune diseases, pregnancy or lactation. Diagnoses were based on clinical symptoms, serum thyroxine and TRAb, thyroid ultrasound and orbital computed tomography. Ficoll-Paque density gradient centrifugation was used to isolate PBMCs from approximately 10 ml of fresh peripheral blood. Total RNA was extracted using Trizol reagent, and RNA quality was assessed on an Agilent 2100 Bioanalyzer. General conclusions and limits of the study: Ophthalmopathy was separated from stable hyperthyroidism by a 13 V-J signature model, with approximately 90% sensitivity and about 84% specificity obtained in cross-validation and 80%/75% obtained in testing. In validation, the model predicted progression to ophthalmopathy with 55% to 71% sensitivity and roughly 72% specificity, a median of approximately 6.5 months before onset. Most expanded thyroid clonotypes (frequency above 0.001) were also detected in blood, a finding suggesting that blood repertoires may reflect thyroid immune responses. Sample size was not statistically predetermined, and investigators were not blinded to group allocation.

This clonotype was sampled from a young man with Graves' hyperthyroidism. Sequenced input: blood.

The nucleotides are TGCAGCGTTCTGAGGGGGGGAGGCGCAGATACGCAGTATTTT. It codes for CSVLRGGGADTQYF. Here the chain combines TRBV29-1 and TRBJ2-3, with a tentative D gene TRBD2 over 7 matching bases. The trim is 5 bases for V and 4 bases for J, with a gap of 16 bases between the germline ends. In the germline V gene, CDR1 corresponds to SQVTM and CDR2 to ANQGSEA. Counted from cysteine to phenylalanine, this CDR3 has 14 amino acids. Here the CDR3 DNA is all that survives: 42 bases in frame from base 1.